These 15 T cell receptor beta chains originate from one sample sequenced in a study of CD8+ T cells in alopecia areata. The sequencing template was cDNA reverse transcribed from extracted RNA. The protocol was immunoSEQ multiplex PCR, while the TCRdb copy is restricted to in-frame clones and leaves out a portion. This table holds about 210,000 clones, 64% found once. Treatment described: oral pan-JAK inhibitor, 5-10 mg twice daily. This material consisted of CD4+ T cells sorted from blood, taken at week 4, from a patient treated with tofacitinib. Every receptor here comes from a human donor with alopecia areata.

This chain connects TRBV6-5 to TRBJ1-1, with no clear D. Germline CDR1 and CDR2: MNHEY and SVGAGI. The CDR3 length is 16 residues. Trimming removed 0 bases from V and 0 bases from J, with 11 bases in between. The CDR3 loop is CASSYSRGRLNTEAFF. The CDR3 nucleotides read TGTGCCAGCAGTTACTCAAGAGGACGGCTGAACACTGAAGCTTTCTTT.

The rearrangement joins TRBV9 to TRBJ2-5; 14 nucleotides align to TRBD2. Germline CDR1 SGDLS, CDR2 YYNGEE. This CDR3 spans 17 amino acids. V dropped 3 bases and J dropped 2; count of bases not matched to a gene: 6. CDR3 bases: TGTGCCAGCAGCGACGGACTAGCGGGGGGTGAACAAGAGACCCAGTACTTC. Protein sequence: CASSDGLAGGEQETQYF.

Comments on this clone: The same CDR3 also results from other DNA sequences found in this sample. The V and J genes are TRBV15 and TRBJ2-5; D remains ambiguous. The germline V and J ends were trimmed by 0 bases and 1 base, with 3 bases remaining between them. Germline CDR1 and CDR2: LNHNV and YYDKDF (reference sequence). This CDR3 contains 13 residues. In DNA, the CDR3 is TGTGCCACCAGCAGAGACAGCCAAGAGACCCAGTACTTC. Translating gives CATSRDSQETQYF.

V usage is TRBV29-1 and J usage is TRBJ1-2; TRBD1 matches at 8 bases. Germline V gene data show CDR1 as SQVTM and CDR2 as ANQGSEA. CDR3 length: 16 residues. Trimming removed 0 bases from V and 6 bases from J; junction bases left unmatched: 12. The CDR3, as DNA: TGCAGCGTTGAAGATCTGGACCGGACAGGGAACCATGGCTACACCTTC. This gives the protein CSVEDLDRTGNHGYTF.

The CDR3 bases are TGTGCCAGTAGTATGACAGGGCGACAAGAGACCCAGTACTTC. Protein: CASSMTGRQETQYF. The V call is TRBV19, the J call TRBJ2-5, with 7 positions matching TRBD1. With V trimmed by 3 bases and J by 2 bases, 3 bases remained unmatched. Germline CDR1 reads LNHDA; CDR2 reads SQIVND (reference sequence). This CDR3 has 14 amino acids.

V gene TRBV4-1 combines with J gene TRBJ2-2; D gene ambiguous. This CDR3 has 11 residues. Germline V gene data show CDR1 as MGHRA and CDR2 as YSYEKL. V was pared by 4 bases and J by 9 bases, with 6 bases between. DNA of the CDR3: TGCGCCAGCAGCCTCTTCAGGGAGCTGTTTTTT. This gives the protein CASSLFRELFF.

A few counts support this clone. The CDR3 coding sequence is TGTGCCAGCAGCGTCGACATCTATCCCATCGTGGCCAAAAACATTCAGTACTTC. The encoded protein is CASSVDIYPIVAKNIQYF. This chain joins TRBV7-9 and TRBJ2-4; D gene ambiguous. The CDR3 has 18 residues. Trimming shortened V by 5 bases and J by 1 base, and 21 bases separated the two germline ends. Germline CDR1 and CDR2: SEHNR and FQNEAQ (reference sequence).

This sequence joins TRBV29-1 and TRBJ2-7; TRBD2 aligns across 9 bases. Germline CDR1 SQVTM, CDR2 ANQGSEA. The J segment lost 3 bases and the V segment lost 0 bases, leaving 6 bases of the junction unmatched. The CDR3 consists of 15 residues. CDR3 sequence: CSVEDLAGGIYEQYF. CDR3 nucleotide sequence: TGCAGCGTTGAAGATCTGGCGGGGGGGATCTACGAGCAGTACTTC.

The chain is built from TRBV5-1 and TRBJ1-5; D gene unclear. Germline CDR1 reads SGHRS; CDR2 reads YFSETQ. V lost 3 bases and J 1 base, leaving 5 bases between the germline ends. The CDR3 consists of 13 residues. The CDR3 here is CASSSDSNQPQHF. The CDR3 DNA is TGCGCCAGCAGCTCGGACAGCAATCAGCCCCAGCATTTT.

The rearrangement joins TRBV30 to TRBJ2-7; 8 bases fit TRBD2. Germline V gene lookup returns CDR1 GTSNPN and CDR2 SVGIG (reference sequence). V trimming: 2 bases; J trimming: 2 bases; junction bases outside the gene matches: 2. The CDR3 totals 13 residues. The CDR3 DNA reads TGTGCCTGGAGTCGGGGGGGCACCTACGAGCAGTACTTC. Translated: CAWSRGGTYEQYF.

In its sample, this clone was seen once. The DNA of the CDR3 is TGTGCCAGCAGCCCCGGGGAAACCTACGAGCAGTACTTC. Translation gives CASSPGETYEQYF. This chain uses TRBV7-9 with TRBJ2-7; TRBD2 is a possible D gene (5 bases). Germline lookup yields CDR1 SEHNR and CDR2 FQNEAQ (reference sequence). This CDR3 is 13 amino acids long. With 5 bases removed from V and 2 bases from J, the gap between germline ends came to 10 bases.

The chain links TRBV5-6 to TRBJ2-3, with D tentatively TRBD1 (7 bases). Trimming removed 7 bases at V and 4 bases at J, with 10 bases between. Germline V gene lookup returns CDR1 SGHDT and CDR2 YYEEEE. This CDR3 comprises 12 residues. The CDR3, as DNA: TGTGCCAGCCAGGGGGGAGCAGATACGCAGTATTTT. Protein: CASQGGADTQYF.

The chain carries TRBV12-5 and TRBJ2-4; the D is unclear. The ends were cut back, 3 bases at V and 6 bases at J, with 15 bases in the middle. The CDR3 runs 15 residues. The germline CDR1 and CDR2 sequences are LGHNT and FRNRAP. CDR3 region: CASGFGSGSGNIQYF. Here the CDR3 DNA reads TGTGCTAGTGGTTTTGGTTCAGGCTCCGGAAACATTCAGTACTTC.

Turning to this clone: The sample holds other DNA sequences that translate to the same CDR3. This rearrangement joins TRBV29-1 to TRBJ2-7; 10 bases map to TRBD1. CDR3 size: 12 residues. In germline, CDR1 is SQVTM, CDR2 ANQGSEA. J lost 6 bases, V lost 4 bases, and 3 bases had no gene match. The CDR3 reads CSVGQGAGEQYF. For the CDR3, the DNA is TGCAGCGTTGGACAGGGGGCGGGCGAGCAGTACTTC.

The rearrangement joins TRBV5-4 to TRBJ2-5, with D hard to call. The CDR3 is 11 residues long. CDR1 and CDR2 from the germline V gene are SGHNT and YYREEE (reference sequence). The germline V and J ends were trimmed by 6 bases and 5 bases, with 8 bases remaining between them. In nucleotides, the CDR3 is TGTGCCAGCAAGCTGGGGGAGACCCAGTACTTC. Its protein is CASKLGETQYF.